This T cell receptor (beta chain) emerged from a study of spatial heterogeneity in lung cancer. About the research overall: Raw reads showed each unique TCR and UMI combination turning up more than ten times on average. Study observations and caveats: TCRs found ubiquitously expanded in tumor appeared in blood more at resection than at follow-up.

The time point is: sample taken at primary tumor resection. Whole RNA, isolated from tumor, nontumor lung or frozen PBMC, was sequenced without prior sorting. Donors were roughly 70 untreated early-stage non-small cell lung cancer patients. Every TCR cDNA molecule bore a unique molecular identifier. In TCRdb, the 5' RACE reads were re-called with MiXCR into one record per CDR3 protein. The sample has tens of thousands of distinct CDR3 sequences; 13% are singletons. This clonotype was counted only a few times. Its antigen is unknown. The receptor's source is a male donor with early-stage non-small cell lung cancer. The sequences come from PBMCs, collected at surgery.

CDR3 sequence: CAISVSGQRNTGELFF. The CDR3 DNA reads as TGTGCCATCAGTGTTTCGGGACAGCGCAACACCGGGGAGCTGTTTTTT. J is TRBJ2-2 and V is TRBV10-3, with 7 nucleotides matching TRBD1. The V and J ends lost 4 bases and 2 bases, in that order; junction bases with no gene match: 7. The CDR3 runs to 16 residues. CDR1 is ENHRY, CDR2 SYGVKD, per germline.